What follows are 21 T cell receptor beta chains derived from one specimen sequenced in a study of OX40 agonist ivuxolimab in advanced cancers. Clones were sequenced by immunoSEQ multiplex PCR, and TCRdb holds only the in-frame ones, with some missing. The top ten clones hold 1% of a sample with 55,000 to 80,000 clones, 65% to 85% of them seen once. Here the sequenced sample was CD4+ or CD8+ T cells sorted from blood, taken in a trial of the OX40 agonist ivuxolimab. These receptor sequences come from an adult with an advanced solid tumor such as melanoma, head and neck, liver or kidney cancer.

The rearrangement joins TRBV5-6 to TRBJ1-2; D remains ambiguous. This CDR3 has 12 residues. Trimming removed 1 base from V and 2 bases from J, with 3 bases in between. CDR1 is SGHDT, CDR2 YYEEEE, per germline. The DNA of the CDR3 is TGTGCCAGCAGCTTGCCCAACTATGGCTACACCTTC. Translated: CASSLPNYGYTF.

The chain has TRBV9 and TRBJ1-1; the D is unclear. CDR1 and CDR2 from the germline V gene are SGDLS and YYNGEE. Trimming stripped 0 bases from V and 8 bases from J, with 11 bases between. The CDR3 has 13 residues. CDR3 DNA sequence: TGTGCCAGCAGCGTAGAGCTGGGTGGGGAAGCTTTCTTT. Its protein product is CASSVELGGEAFF.

The chain links TRBV10-3 to TRBJ2-6; 9 positions match TRBD1. The CDR3 contains 16 residues. The germline CDR1 and CDR2 sequences are ENHRY and SYGVKD. V was pared by 10 bases and J by 4 bases, with 11 bases of the junction left unmatched. The CDR3 coding sequence is TGTGCCACCTCCGAGACAGGGGGGCCAGGGGCCAACGTCCTGACTTTC. Translating gives CATSETGGPGANVLTF.

V gene TRBV6-6 combines with J gene TRBJ1-1; weak D call: TRBD1 (5 bases). This CDR3 contains 12 residues. Per the germline V gene, CDR1 is MNHNY and CDR2 is SVGAGI (reference sequence). The V end was cut by 6 bases, the J end by 4 bases, with 9 bases between. The CDR3 sequence is CASSIRATEAFF. The CDR3 nucleotides read TGTGCCAGCAGCATCAGGGCCACTGAAGCTTTCTTT.

The gene calls are TRBV5-1 and TRBJ1-1; TRBD1 is a possible D gene (5 bases). Germline CDR1 and CDR2: SGHRS and YFSETQ. This CDR3 has 11 residues. V dropped 7 bases and J dropped 6 bases, with 10 bases sitting between them. The CDR3 DNA sequence: TGCGCCAGCCACCAGGGACCTGAAGCTTTCTTT. Protein sequence: CASHQGPEAFF.

The chain couples TRBV7-9 to TRBJ1-1; D not certain. V lost 1 base and J 5 bases, leaving 11 bases between the germline ends. Germline V gene lookup returns CDR1 SEHNR and CDR2 FQNEAQ (reference sequence). The CDR3 is 14 amino acids. The CDR3, as DNA: TGTGCCAGCAGCTTAGGGATAACAACGACTGAAGCTTTCTTT. Its translation is CASSLGITTTEAFF.

The gene calls are TRBV27 and TRBJ2-7; 7 bases map to TRBD1. From germline, CDR1 is MNHEY and CDR2 SMNVEV (reference sequence). The CDR3 runs 18 residues. Unmatched junction bases numbered 13, after V lost 2 bases and J lost 0 bases. CDR3 coding DNA: TGTGCCAGCAGTTTAAATCTTCCTCGAACAGGGGTCTCCTACGAGCAGTACTTC. Amino acids: CASSLNLPRTGVSYEQYF.

The table lists this clone with a count of one. The chain recombines TRBV2 with TRBJ2-3; 11 positions match TRBD2. The CDR3 is made up of 18 amino acids. V gave up 0 bases and J gave up 3 bases; unmatched junction bases: 8. CDR1 SNHLY and CDR2 FYNNEI come from the germline V gene. Here the CDR3 DNA reads TGTGCCAGCAGTGAAGCGCTACTAGCGGGGGTTGGAACAGATACGCAGTATTTT. As protein: CASSEALLAGVGTDTQYF.

The chain is built from TRBV14 and TRBJ2-3; D is unclear. V was trimmed by 2 bases and J by 0 bases, leaving 15 bases between them. Germline V CDR1 and CDR2: SGHDN, FVKESK. The CDR3 is made up of 17 amino acids. For the CDR3, the DNA is TGTGCCAGCAGCCAACGGTCGACATATTCTAGCACAGATACGCAGTATTTT. The encoded protein is CASSQRSTYSSTDTQYF.

The chain uses TRBV30 and TRBJ1-2; perhaps TRBD1 as D (5 bases). The germline V and J ends were trimmed by 3 bases and 4 bases, with 27 bases remaining between them. This CDR3 has 18 residues. Germline V gene sequence: CDR1 GTSNPN, CDR2 SVGIG (reference sequence). The CDR3 loop reads CAWSELKGAPRALYGYTF. The CDR3, as DNA: TGTGCCTGGAGCGAATTAAAAGGGGCACCGCGAGCTCTCTATGGCTACACCTTC.

This clone was seen more than once but under ten times. Other DNA sequences in this specimen translate into the identical CDR3. The chain has TRBV2 and TRBJ2-1, with D unclear. Trimming removed 6 bases at V and 4 bases at J, with 4 bases between. The CDR3 has 11 residues. CDR1 and CDR2 (germline): SNHLY, FYNNEI. The CDR3 DNA reads as TGTGCCAGCAGCCTTTACAATGAGCAGTTCTTC. Protein sequence: CASSLYNEQFF.

V and J are TRBV4-1 and TRBJ2-3, with 7 bases aligning to TRBD1. The CDR3 contains 17 residues. V trimming: 2 bases; J trimming: 2 bases; junction bases outside the gene matches: 10. Germline values: CDR1 MGHRA, CDR2 YSYEKL. The CDR3 DNA is TGCGCCAGCAGCCAACCCGGACAGGAGTCCCTCACAGATACGCAGTATTTT. This gives the protein CASSQPGQESLTDTQYF.

The chain joins TRBV21-1 to TRBJ2-1; no DNA check was done on the table's D call, TRBD2. TRBV21-1 is reported as a pseudogene. The CDR3 covers 17 residues. As DNA, the CDR3 is TGTGCCAGCAGCAAAGTGGATCGGGGGGGGCCGAAGAATGAGCAGTTCTTC. Protein sequence: CASSKVDRGGPKNEQFF.

This clone showed up just once. V usage is TRBV11-2 and J usage is TRBJ1-2; maybe TRBD1 (6 bases). The germline CDR1 and CDR2 sequences are SGHAT and FQNNGV. This CDR3 contains 16 residues. V gave up 0 bases and J gave up 1 base, with 12 bases separating them. The CDR3 loop reads CASSLDRGKSNYGYTF. DNA for the CDR3: TGTGCCAGCAGCTTAGACAGGGGAAAGAGTAACTATGGCTACACCTTC.

This chain connects TRBV6-5 to TRBJ2-5; no definite D call. The CDR3 is 14 residues long. CDR1 is MNHEY, CDR2 SVGAGI, per germline. V shed 0 bases and J shed 5 bases, with 10 bases lying between them. CDR3 coding DNA: TGTGCCAGCAGTTACTCGAAGTCTCGGGAGACCCAGTACTTC. As protein: CASSYSKSRETQYF.

V is TRBV15 and J is TRBJ1-1; tentative D call: TRBD1 (5 bases). Trimming took off 0 bases at V and 6 bases at J, with 14 bases between the two ends. CDR1 is LNHNV and CDR2 is YYDKDF in the germline V gene (reference sequence). The CDR3 is 15 residues long. CDR3 sequence reads: CATSRDLAGMAEAFF. The CDR3, as DNA: TGTGCCACCAGCAGAGATCTGGCAGGGATGGCTGAAGCTTTCTTT.

The V and J genes are TRBV9 and TRBJ2-3; TRBD2 agrees at 10 bases. The trim removed 0 bases at V and 2 bases at J, leaving 9 bases unmatched. The CDR3 is 18 residues long. Per the germline V gene, CDR1 is SGDLS and CDR2 is YYNGEE. The CDR3 region has the DNA TGTGCCAGCAGCGTAGAAACTCTAGCGGGGGCCTACACAGATACGCAGTATTTT. Protein: CASSVETLAGAYTDTQYF.

The rearrangement links TRBV5-4 to TRBJ2-7; 7 positions agree with TRBD2. Germline V gives CDR1 SGHNT, CDR2 YYREEE (reference sequence). Trimming took 3 bases from V and 0 from J; bases not matched to a gene: 9. The CDR3 consists of 16 residues. The CDR3 reads CASSSPSGGSSYEQYF. In nucleotides, the CDR3 is TGTGCCAGCAGCTCCCCTTCTGGCGGGAGCTCCTACGAGCAGTACTTC.

The chain is built from TRBV7-2 and TRBJ1-1; D is undetermined. CDR3 length equals 13 residues. Germline V gene lookup returns CDR1 SGHTA and CDR2 FQGNSA. With 2 bases removed from V and 1 base from J, the gap between germline ends came to 5 bases. CDR3 nucleotide sequence: TGTGCCAGCAGCTTATTATGGAACACTGAAGCTTTCTTT. Its translation: CASSLLWNTEAFF.

This CDR3 is CASSTRLTANYGYTF. The CDR3 region has the DNA TGTGCCAGCAGCACCCGCCTGACCGCTAACTATGGCTACACCTTC. The chain has TRBV7-8 and TRBJ1-2; no firm D call. The CDR3 runs 15 residues. V lost 5 bases, J lost 0 bases, and 13 bases lay in between. Germline V gene lookup returns CDR1 SGHVS and CDR2 FQNEAQ.

The chain recombines TRBV30 with TRBJ1-5; no clear D gene. Trimming removed 2 bases at V and 9 bases at J, with 14 bases between. In germline, CDR1 is GTSNPN, CDR2 SVGIG (reference sequence). The CDR3 is made up of 13 amino acids. The CDR3 is CAWSSSLGRPQHF. The CDR3 DNA reads TGTGCCTGGAGTTCTTCGCTGGGGAGGCCCCAGCATTTT.